The clone carrying this T cell receptor (beta chain) has only a few counts. The antigen remains unidentified. Constant-segment primers served in 5'RACE that generated TCR alpha and TCR beta cDNA libraries bearing sample barcodes and UMIs. TCRdb reanalysed the 5' RACE reads using MiXCR and keeps one entry per CDR3 protein. This sample has about 190,000 distinct CDR3 sequences, with roughly 10% found just once. This record belongs to a study of T-cell memory formation after mild COVID-19. Study information: Largely, the TCR clusters proved donor specific.

General study findings and limits: Clones shrinking between day 15 and 85 showed a balanced CD4/CD8 split, and those that grew later tilted toward CD4+. Of the contracting clones, CD4+ ones lay mainly in CM and EM, and CD8+ ones in EMRA.

Germline lookup yields CDR1 MNHNS and CDR2 SASEGT. The CDR3 consists of 14 residues. The V segment lost 7 bases and the J segment 5 bases; nucleotides outside the gene matches: 7. Source material: PBMCs or a T cell subset sorted from them (not recorded which). The sequence was obtained from a man between 18 and 35 years old who had mild COVID-19 (a few samples of this study predate the infection). Cell type and time point are not known. The V call is TRBV6-1, the J call TRBJ2-3, with 9 nucleotides matching TRBD2. In DNA, the CDR3 is TGTGCCAGCAACGGCGGGGGGGCGGGAGATACGCAGTATTTT. This translates into CASNGGGAGDTQYF.